The clone carrying this TCR beta chain has a handful of counts. The antigen remains unidentified. The sample originates from a study of blood T cells in healthy people across ages. General study results and limits: Naive and antigen-experienced cells were not separated, limiting conclusive comparison. Long-lived donors carried more naive CD4+ cells and greater diversity than aged donors.

A second PCR of 7 to 11 cycles used a sample-barcoded 5' primer and a J-beta primer mix. TCRdb processed the 5' RACE reads anew with MiXCR; each CDR3 protein has one entry. This sample has around 940,000 distinct CDR3 sequences, with just over 50% found just once. The CDR3 consists of 12 residues. Germline loops: CDR1 MGHDK, CDR2 SYGVNS. The V and J ends lost 6 bases and 7 bases respectively, with 13 bases between them. Donors ranged from about 6 to 90 years old and were healthy Caucasians in Russia. The amount of total RNA extracted per sample was at least 5.5 micrograms. The sample consisted of blood. This clonotype was sampled from a woman in her sixties in good health. The rearrangement joins TRBV25-1 to TRBJ2-7; TRBD1 might be the D (5 bases). DNA for the CDR3: TGTGCCAGCAGCAGGGCCCTGGGGGAGCAGTACTTC. Protein: CASSRALGEQYF.